What follows describes a single T cell receptor (beta chain). The antigen is undetermined. The data derive from a study of CD8 T cells in Susac syndrome. General study points: An acknowledgment was made by the study that its TCR sequencing and HLA analysis involved relatively few individuals.

V shed 3 bases and J shed 1 base, with 17 bases lying between them. Germline-derived CDR1 and CDR2 are SGHRS and YFSETQ. CDR3 length: 18 residues. An input of roughly 0.5 to 1 ug of RNA was subjected to reverse transcription using random hexamers. Amplification of TCR beta CDR3 spanned 54 Vbeta and 13 Jbeta via immunoSEQ multiplex PCR. TCRdb re-derived calls from the immunoSEQ multiplex PCR reads in MiXCR, one entry per CDR3 protein. The data hold 200,000 to 250,000 distinct CDR3 sequences, with over 90% observed a single time. Treatment-naive patients with stable or active relapsing-remitting disease were the multiple sclerosis controls. TEMRA cells were FACS-enriched, while CD8+ and CD4+ T cells were negatively isolated.

Sequencing was performed on CD4+ T cells from PBMCs. The sequence was collected from a human donor with multiple sclerosis. The chain recombines TRBV5-1 with TRBJ2-6, with D tentatively TRBD1 (6 bases). The CDR3 reads CASSWTGTPKSGANVLTF. The CDR3 DNA follows: TGCGCCAGCAGCTGGACCGGGACACCGAAATCTGGGGCCAACGTCCTGACTTTC.